Below are 21 T cell receptor beta chains sequenced from a single sample in a study of molecular identifiers for immune sequencing clone quantification. TCRdb itself ran the PCR reads through MiXCR, one entry per CDR3 protein. The sample consists of about 510,000 distinct CDR3 sequences, over 20% of them appearing once. Sequenced material: naive CD8+ T cells from blood, with Jurkat cell RNA spiked in. Subset indicated: FACS-sorted CD8+CD4-CCR7+CD45RA+ naive T cells. Every receptor here comes from a human donor in good health. Some libraries in this study had Jurkat cell RNA spiked in.

This clonotype has at least ten counts. This chain links TRBV29-1 with TRBJ2-7; D may be TRBD1 or TRBD2 (6 bases each). In germline, CDR1 is SQVTM, CDR2 ANQGSEA. Trimming cost V 2 bases and J 1 base, with 12 bases left between them. The CDR3 runs to 14 residues. The CDR3, as DNA: TGCAGCGTTGAAAGCGGGCAGGGGTCCTACGAGCAGTACTTC. It codes for CSVESGQGSYEQYF.

This clonotype showed up many times. V is TRBV11-2 and J is TRBJ2-1, with unresolved D. CDR1 and CDR2 (germline): SGHAT, FQNNGV. V lost 0 bases to trimming and J lost 2 bases, with 5 bases between them. The CDR3 is 14 residues long. The CDR3 loop reads CASSLEAPYNEQFF. In DNA form, the CDR3 reads TGTGCCAGCAGCTTAGAAGCACCCTACAATGAGCAGTTCTTC. The full variable domain, with the rest looked up from reference TRBV11-2 and TRBJ2-1, is EAGVAQSPRYKIIEKRQSVAFWCNPISGHATLYWYQQILGQGPKLLIQFQNNGVVDDSQLPKDRFSAERLKGVDSTLKIQPAKLEDSAVYLCASSLEAPYNEQFFGPGTRLTVL.

J is TRBJ2-7 and V is TRBV7-2; tentative D call: TRBD1 (5 bases). Germline-derived CDR1 and CDR2 are SGHTA and FQGNSA. The V end lost 1 base, the J end lost 6 bases, and 16 bases lay between the germline ends. This CDR3 has 15 amino acids. The CDR3 is CASSLDCRVLSEQYF. CDR3 coding DNA: TGTGCCAGCAGCTTAGATTGCAGGGTGCTAAGCGAGCAGTACTTC.

This clonotype has just a few counts. The chain employs TRBV28 and TRBJ2-1, with D possibly being TRBD2 (7 bases). CDR3 length: 15 residues. V was shortened by 2 bases and J by 7 bases, with 15 bases between the two germline ends. CDR1 and CDR2 (germline): MDHEN, SYDVKM. Here the CDR3 reads CASSLDGGRRNEQFF. In DNA form, the CDR3 reads TGTGCCAGCAGTTTAGACGGGGGGCGCCGGAATGAGCAGTTCTTC.

V is TRBV13 and J is TRBJ2-7, with a tentative D call TRBD1 (6 bases). This CDR3 spans 15 amino acids. V lost 5 bases and J 3 bases, leaving 17 bases between the germline ends. Germline V CDR1 and CDR2: PRHDT, FYEKMQ (reference sequence). The CDR3 DNA reads TGTGCCAGCAGCCCCCTCGGGACAAAAGGCTACGAGCAGTACTTC. The encoded protein is CASSPLGTKGYEQYF. The variable domain in full, completed from reference TRBV13 and TRBJ2-7, reads AAGVIQSPRHLIKEKRETATLKCYPIPRHDTVYWYQQGPGQDPQFLISFYEKMQSDKGSIPDRFSAQQFSDYHSELNMSSLELGDSALYFCASSPLGTKGYEQYFGPGTRLTVT.

This clonotype has a handful of counts. One base away lies a much larger clone, so this may be a sequencing read error. The CDR3 carries no conserved terminal phenylalanine or tryptophan, so it likely arises from a read error. The genes are TRBV7-9 and TRBJ2-3, with D perhaps TRBD2 (7 bases). The V gene lost 0 bases and the J gene lost 7 bases, with 17 bases spanning the gap. CDR3 length: 16 residues. The germline gives CDR1 SEHNR, CDR2 FQNEAQ (reference sequence). The CDR3 region is CASSLALEGGLNTQYI. Here the CDR3 DNA reads TGTGCCAGCAGCTTAGCGTTGGAGGGGGGGCTAAATACGCAGTATATT.

Many counts were recorded for this clonotype. The V gene is TRBV15, the J gene TRBJ1-6; no clear D gene. Trimming shortened V by 5 bases and J by 4 bases, and 9 bases separated the two germline ends. The CDR3 totals 14 residues. Germline V lookup: CDR1 LNHNV, CDR2 YYDKDF (reference sequence). The DNA for the CDR3 is TGTGCCACCAGCTACCAGGAATATAATTCACCCCTCCACTTT. Its protein is CATSYQEYNSPLHF.

In this sample, this clonotype turned up many times. The chain is built from TRBV10-3 and TRBJ1-1; D unresolved. The CDR3 is 16 amino acids. Trimming left V 4 bases short and J 0 bases short, with 15 bases between. CDR1 is ENHRY and CDR2 is SYGVKD in the germline V gene. CDR3 amino acids: CAISGTLAGMNTEAFF. As DNA, the CDR3 is TGTGCCATCAGTGGGACCCTTGCAGGTATGAACACTGAAGCTTTCTTT.

Only a few counts were recorded for this clonotype. The rearrangement uses TRBV20-1 and TRBJ2-3; D is ambiguous. CDR3 size: 15 residues. The germline gives CDR1 DFQATT, CDR2 SNEGSKA (reference sequence). Trimming took off 0 bases at V and 0 bases at J, with 10 bases between the two ends. The CDR3 loop is CSARDVDSSTDTQYF. In DNA, the CDR3 is TGCAGTGCTAGAGATGTCGATTCTAGCACAGATACGCAGTATTTT.

This clonotype has more than one count but fewer than ten. The V call is TRBV4-3, the J call TRBJ2-7; D is perhaps TRBD2 (5 bases). Germline assignment: CDR1 LGHNA and CDR2 YSLEER. Trimming cost V 1 base and J 3 bases, with 13 bases left between them. There are 15 residues in the CDR3. CDR3 in DNA: TGCGCCAGCAGCCAAGGACCCCCGGGGAACTACGAGCAGTACTTC. Residues: CASSQGPPGNYEQYF.

In this sample, this clonotype turned up many times. CDR3 region: CASSARTGQHEQYF. The CDR3 nucleotides are TGTGCCAGCAGCGCACGGACAGGGCAGCACGAGCAGTACTTC. This rearrangement joins TRBV7-9 to TRBJ2-7, with 8 nucleotides matching TRBD1. V was pared by 5 bases and J by 5 bases, with 8 bases of the junction left unmatched. The CDR3 spans 14 residues. Germline V gene sequence: CDR1 SEHNR, CDR2 FQNEAQ (reference sequence).

Worth noting for this clonotype: A much larger clone lies a single base off, so this may be a read error. The V and J genes are TRBV29-1 and TRBJ1-1; D ambiguous. Trimming shortened V by 4 bases and J by 8 bases, and 11 bases separated the two germline ends. The CDR3 loop spans 11 amino acids. Germline V gene data show CDR1 as SQVTM and CDR2 as ANQGSEA. This CDR3 reads CSVGEWVEAFF. CDR3 nucleotide sequence: TGCAGCGTTGGTGAGTGGGTAGAAGCTTTCTTT.

This clonotype has at least ten counts. The V gene is TRBV27, the J gene TRBJ2-7, with 8 bases that match TRBD1. The CDR3 is 13 residues long. CDR1 and CDR2 (germline): MNHEY, SMNVEV (reference sequence). V shed 6 bases, J shed 3 bases, and the junction held 4 bases outside the gene matches. The CDR3 is CASSLGQDYEQYF. The DNA for the CDR3 is TGTGCCAGCAGCCTGGGACAGGACTACGAGCAGTACTTC.

The sample holds a few counts of this clonotype. The chain carries TRBV4-3 and TRBJ2-5; no reliable D call. Trimming shortened V by 0 bases and J by 1 base, and 12 bases separated the two germline ends. The CDR3 covers 16 residues. In germline, CDR1 is LGHNA, CDR2 YSLEER. The CDR3 here is CASSQDVGQTQETQYF. CDR3 sequence (DNA): TGCGCCAGCAGCCAAGATGTCGGGCAGACCCAAGAGACCCAGTACTTC.

This clonotype was counted at least ten times. The genes are TRBV28 and TRBJ2-1, with no clear D. V was pared by 5 bases and J by 6 bases, with 20 bases between. The CDR3 spans 16 residues. Germline V CDR1 and CDR2: MDHEN, SYDVKM. The DNA for the CDR3 is TGTGCCAGCAGTCCCTACCGGGCCCCGGCCTTCAATGAGCAGTTCTTC. Translation gives CASSPYRAPAFNEQFF.

The rearrangement uses TRBV6-2 or TRBV6-3 and TRBJ2-5; the D is unclear. Germline values: CDR1 MNHEY, CDR2 SVGEGT. Trimming removed 6 bases from V and 1 base from J, with 15 bases in between. This CDR3 spans 15 amino acids. For the CDR3, the DNA is TGTGCCAGCAGCTACCTTGGACGGAGCCAAGAGACCCAGTACTTC. Translation: CASSYLGRSQETQYF.

This clonotype came up a few times. The chain has TRBV29-1 and TRBJ2-1; TRBD2 aligns across 9 bases. Germline trimming cut 5 bases from V and 9 bases from J; bases unmatched to any gene: 14. CDR3 length equals 15 residues. Per germline, CDR1 SQVTM and CDR2 ANQGSEA. As DNA, the CDR3 is TGCAGCGTTCTTTTAGTAGAGCGGGAGGTGGGTGAGCAGTTCTTC. Its translation is CSVLLVEREVGEQFF.

This clonotype occurred many times. V and J are TRBV7-9 and TRBJ1-4, with D perhaps TRBD1 (6 bases). Germline CDR1 reads SEHNR; CDR2 reads FQNEAQ (reference sequence). The CDR3 has 16 residues. V lost 3 bases, J lost 8 bases, and 19 bases lay in between. This chain's CDR3 is CASSFEKTGSSEKLFF. In DNA, the CDR3 is TGTGCCAGCAGCTTCGAGAAGACAGGTTCGTCGGAAAAACTGTTTTTT.

This clonotype showed up just a few times. The V and J genes are TRBV6-5 and TRBJ2-7; 8 bases are a match to TRBD1. Per germline, CDR1 MNHEY and CDR2 SVGAGI. The CDR3 loop spans 18 amino acids. The J segment lost 0 bases and the V segment lost 5 bases, leaving 15 bases of the junction unmatched. This CDR3 reads CASSSLGGGQGSSYEQYF. CDR3 DNA sequence: TGTGCCAGCAGTAGCCTGGGGGGTGGACAGGGAAGCTCCTACGAGCAGTACTTC.

V and J are TRBV7-9 and TRBJ2-7, with 7 positions matching TRBD1. V was clipped by 4 bases and J by 0 bases; unmatched bases: 9. The CDR3 has 16 residues. Per the germline V gene, CDR1 is SEHNR and CDR2 is FQNEAQ (reference sequence). The CDR3 DNA sequence: TGTGCCAGCAGCTCCTACTCTGACAGGGCCTCCTACGAGCAGTACTTC. Encoded protein: CASSSYSDRASYEQYF.

This clonotype was found many times. The rearrangement uses TRBV6-1 and TRBJ1-1, with a tentative D call TRBD1 (5 bases). Germline-derived CDR1 and CDR2 are MNHNS and SASEGT. V was trimmed by 3 bases and J by 2 bases, leaving 10 bases between them. The CDR3 is made up of 14 amino acids. The CDR3 is CASSDVGGNTEAFF. Written as DNA, the CDR3 is TGTGCCAGCAGTGATGTGGGGGGAAACACTGAAGCTTTCTTT.